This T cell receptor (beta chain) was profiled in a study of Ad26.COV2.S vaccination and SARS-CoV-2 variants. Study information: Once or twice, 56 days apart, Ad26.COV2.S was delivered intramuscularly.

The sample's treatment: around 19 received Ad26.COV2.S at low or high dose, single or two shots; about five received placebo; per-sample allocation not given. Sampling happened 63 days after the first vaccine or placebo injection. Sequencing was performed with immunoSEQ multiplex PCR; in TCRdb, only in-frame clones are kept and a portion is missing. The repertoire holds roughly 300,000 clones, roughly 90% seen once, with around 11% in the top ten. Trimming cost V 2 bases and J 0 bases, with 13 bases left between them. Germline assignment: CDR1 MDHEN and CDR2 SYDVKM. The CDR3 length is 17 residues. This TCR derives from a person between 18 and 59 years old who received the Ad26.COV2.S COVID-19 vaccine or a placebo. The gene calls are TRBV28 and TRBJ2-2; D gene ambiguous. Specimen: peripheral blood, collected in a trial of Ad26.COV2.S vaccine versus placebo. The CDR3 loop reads CASSLGFRFANTGELFF. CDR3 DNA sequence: TGTGCCAGCAGTTTAGGGTTTAGGTTCGCGAACACCGGGGAGCTGTTTTTT.